This T cell receptor (beta chain) appears in the sequencing data of a study of blood T cell repertoires in COVID-19. In the study's own analysis: Reference gene primer amplification gave nucleated cell count estimates. Generated by immunoSEQ multiplex PCR, the TCRdb table keeps only in-frame clones and is missing some. The V and J calls and clone size come from that table; D and trimming were worked out from the DNA. The top ten hold less than 55% of the sample, which has 60,000 to 70,000 clones, 88% seen once. CDR3 length: 19 residues. With V trimmed by 2 bases and J by 1 base, 12 bases remained unmatched. The V gene's germline CDR1 is LGHDT and CDR2 YNNKEL (reference sequence). During active infection, Seattle patients enrolled and were then monitored through disease.

The genes are TRBV3-1 (or the pseudogene TRBV3-2) and TRBJ2-5, with 11 positions matching TRBD2. Sequencing input: peripheral blood. The sequence was collected from a woman in her sixties with COVID-19, enrolled during active disease. The DNA of the CDR3 is TGTGCCAGCAGCCAAACTTCGACTAGCGGGGTCCCACTCCAAGAGACCCAGTACTTC. The encoded protein is CASSQTSTSGVPLQETQYF.